The rows below give T cell receptor beta chains drawn from one sample of a study of cytomegalovirus exposure and HLA in healthy donors. Sequencing used immunoSEQ multiplex PCR; TCRdb keeps in-frame clones, though not all of them. The table lists around 150,000 clones, over 60% of them singletons. Sequenced: PBMCs. The receptor set was obtained from a woman aged 30 to 39 in good health and CMV-seronegative. Both conserved end residues are trimmed from each CDR3. Each record gives: V gene, J gene, D gene, CDR3 protein. A D gene is named only where the DNA matches it firmly.

V: TRBV10-1; J: TRBJ1-3; D: NA; CDR3: ASITPQPKGVGNTIY
V: TRBV19; J: TRBJ1-4; D: TRBD1; CDR3: ASSLGQKNEKLF
V: TRBV5-1; J: TRBJ2-5; D: NA; CDR3: ASSLGGTGVQETQY
V: TRBV15; J: TRBJ2-7; D: NA; CDR3: ATSRNGWEQY
V: TRBV7-3; J: TRBJ2-1; D: NA; CDR3: ASSFLAGQWNEQF
V: TRBV13; J: TRBJ2-2; D: NA; CDR3: ASILAGELF
V: TRBV7-8; J: TRBJ1-2; D: TRBD1; CDR3: ASSMDRGIMDGYT
V: TRBV29-1; J: TRBJ1-1; D: NA; CDR3: SVPAGPRTEAF
V: TRBV28; J: TRBJ2-2; D: TRBD1; CDR3: ASSFLGTGDTGELF
V: TRBV29-1; J: TRBJ2-1; D: TRBD1; CDR3: TGGSSYNEQF
V: TRBV4-3; J: TRBJ1-4; D: TRBD1; CDR3: ASSQDLGTGREKLF
V: TRBV2; J: TRBJ1-5; D: NA; CDR3: ASGPGAEPQH
V: TRBV6-1; J: TRBJ2-5; D: TRBD1; CDR3: ASTAPGGEETQY
V: TRBV20-1; J: TRBJ1-2; D: NA; CDR3: ETGANYGYT
V: TRBV28; J: TRBJ1-5; D: TRBD1; CDR3: ASGTGTNQPQH
V: TRBV5-1; J: TRBJ2-7; D: NA; CDR3: ASSGGGSIDEQY
V: TRBV7-9; J: TRBJ1-5; D: TRBD1; CDR3: ASSRGQGGQPQH
V: TRBV2; J: TRBJ2-5; D: NA; CDR3: ASRAQETQY
V: TRBV29-1; J: TRBJ2-1; D: TRBD2; CDR3: SVDGTSGANEQF
V: TRBV30; J: TRBJ2-1; D: NA; CDR3: AWVNDGSSNEQF
V: TRBV21-1; J: TRBJ1-1; D: NA; CDR3: ASSPDMEGREKNTEAF
V: TRBV4-1; J: TRBJ1-2; D: TRBD1; CDR3: ASSQYYDRGDAGYT
V: TRBV7-2; J: TRBJ2-5; D: NA; CDR3: ASSFEYQEIQY
V: TRBV7-3; J: TRBJ2-1; D: NA; CDR3: ASSLNIAGSQGEQF
V: TRBV6-1; J: TRBJ2-5; D: TRBD2; CDR3: ASKRLAGGLETQY
V: TRBV5-6; J: TRBJ2-7; D: TRBD1; CDR3: ASSPGTGPYYEQY
V: TRBV5-1; J: TRBJ1-5; D: NA; CDR3: ASSFGGDQPQH
V: TRBV7-3; J: TRBJ1-6; D: NA; CDR3: ASSLGEGSPLH
V: TRBV6-5; J: TRBJ2-1; D: NA; CDR3: ASSYVSGSTYNEQF
V: TRBV6-5; J: TRBJ1-2; D: NA; CDR3: ASASGFGGYGYT
V: TRBV7-9; J: TRBJ1-6; D: NA; CDR3: ASSLADYSPLH
V: TRBV6-5; J: TRBJ1-5; D: NA; CDR3: ASSRAGIPNQPQH
V: TRBV5-1; J: TRBJ2-7; D: NA; CDR3: ASSLVGSESYEQY
V: TRBV19; J: TRBJ1-6; D: TRBD1; CDR3: ASSFEPTGNNSPLH
V: TRBV10-2; J: TRBJ1-3; D: NA; CDR3: ASSEKGSSGNTIY
V: TRBV5-1; J: TRBJ1-6; D: TRBD1; CDR3: ASSLTGGRSPLH
V: TRBV19; J: TRBJ1-2; D: TRBD1; CDR3: ASSIKTGGGGYT
V: TRBV5-1; J: TRBJ2-7; D: TRBD1; CDR3: ASSKPGGSYEQY
V: TRBV27; J: TRBJ2-1; D: TRBD2; CDR3: ASSLPGLAGGNEQF
V: TRBV28; J: TRBJ2-7; D: TRBD1; CDR3: ASRPSGADREHEQY
V: TRBV5-6; J: TRBJ2-7; D: TRBD2; CDR3: ASSLSFGGSSYEQY
V: TRBV19; J: TRBJ2-5; D: NA; CDR3: ASSIGQSQETQY
V: TRBV19; J: TRBJ1-1; D: TRBD1; CDR3: ASRRTGTTEAF
V: TRBV9; J: TRBJ1-5; D: NA; CDR3: ASSVGPDSSNQPQH
V: TRBV7-9; J: TRBJ2-1; D: NA; CDR3: ASSPPGLSPVSEQF
V: TRBV4-3; J: TRBJ1-1; D: NA; CDR3: ASSQDRMRTEAF
V: TRBV2; J: TRBJ1-5; D: NA; CDR3: ASSLGGVNQPQH
V: TRBV6-5; J: TRBJ1-4; D: TRBD1; CDR3: ASSLGQFNEKLF
V: TRBV4-1; J: TRBJ2-6; D: NA; CDR3: ASSQVDMGLTGANVLT
V: TRBV30; J: TRBJ2-7; D: TRBD1; CDR3: AWSDRGYEQY
V: TRBV4-3; J: TRBJ2-1; D: TRBD1; CDR3: ASSQEIGQGWDEQF
V: TRBV13; J: TRBJ2-7; D: TRBD1; CDR3: ASSAGQGDYEQY
V: TRBV7-8; J: TRBJ2-3; D: NA; CDR3: ASSNDYTDTQY